The present T cell receptor beta chain was sequenced within a study of blood T cell repertoires in COVID-19. The table came from immunoSEQ multiplex PCR; TCRdb's copy has only in-frame clones and leaves some out. The table includes about 55,000 clones, around 83% detected once. CDR3 length equals 16 residues. CDR1 and CDR2 (germline): MNHNS, SASEGT. Trimming removed 2 bases from V and 3 bases from J; junction bases left unmatched: 6. The chain is built from TRBV6-1 and TRBJ1-5; 8 bases agree with TRBD1. Sequencing was performed on peripheral blood. This TCR came from a human donor in a cohort sampled during active COVID-19. This CDR3 reads CASSELAGGINQPQHF. The CDR3 nucleotides are TGTGCCAGCAGTGAATTGGCAGGGGGCATCAATCAGCCCCAGCATTTT.